This T cell receptor beta chain stems from a study of blood T cells in healthy people across ages. With a J-beta primer mix and a sample-barcoded 5' primer, a second PCR ran about 6 to 11 cycles. TCRdb fed the 5' RACE reads into MiXCR, producing one record per CDR3 protein. The top ten hold approximately 30% of the sample, which has 800,000 or so distinct CDR3 sequences, around 68% seen once. The CDR3 runs to 13 residues. With V trimmed by 2 bases and J by 8 bases, 5 bases remained unmatched. Germline V gives CDR1 MNHEY, CDR2 SVGAGI. This clonotype was seen more than once but under ten times. The V call is TRBV6-5, the J call TRBJ1-2; TRBD1 aligns across 7 bases. The origin of this receptor is a man aged 30-40 years in good health. The material sequenced was blood. CDR3 amino acids: CASSYQTGWGYTF. The CDR3 DNA reads TGTGCCAGCAGTTACCAGACAGGGTGGGGCTACACCTTC.